The present T cell receptor beta chain was sequenced within a study of T cells in Graves' hyperthyroidism and ophthalmopathy. Whole-study context: Staff took peripheral blood when the initial diagnosis was made, before any treatment began.

Initially, at the first diagnosis of hyperthyroidism and before any ophthalmopathy symptoms, blood was sampled. This clonotype was detected ten times or more. Antigen: not known. Study-level results: Blood held most thyroid clonotypes expanded above 0.001 frequency.

Regions amplified from RNA transcripts were the TCR beta CDR3 regions. TCR CDR3 underwent first-round RT-PCR with the HTBI primer set. MiXCR, applied by TCRdb to the multiplex PCR reads, yields one record per CDR3 protein. The top ten hold roughly 13% of the sample, which has roughly 260,000 distinct CDR3 sequences, roughly 15% seen once. CDR3 size: 13 residues. Trimming stripped 6 bases from V and 2 bases from J, with 9 bases between. Germline assignment: CDR1 MDHEN and CDR2 SYDVKM. The sequence was obtained from a woman aged 40 to 50 with Graves' hyperthyroidism that later progressed to Graves' ophthalmopathy. Sequenced sample: blood. The V gene is TRBV28, the J gene TRBJ2-3, with D unclear. This CDR3 is CASSRTPTDTQYF. The CDR3 bases are TGTGCCAGCAGCAGGACCCCCACAGATACGCAGTATTTT.